The 20 T cell receptor beta chains in this list originate from one sample, sequenced in a study of cytomegalovirus exposure and HLA in healthy donors (dated by TCRdb to the late 2010s). Preparation of the library involved the immunoSEQ multiplex PCR assay. TCRdb took this table from immuneACCESS and kept in-frame rearrangements with V and J called. Such tables lack part of the clones; where checked against another copy, unresolved V genes explain under half of the gap, and the rest is unexplained. The sample table holds approximately 300,000 clones, of which more than 80% were seen once. The ten largest clonotypes hold over 0.8% of the sample. The sequenced sample consisted of PBMCs. The receptors originated from a woman under 30 in good health and CMV-seronegative.

The rearrangement joins TRBV4-3 to TRBJ2-3; TRBD1 agrees at 8 bases. The CDR3 runs 16 residues. Unmatched junction bases numbered 6, after V lost 1 base and J lost 3 bases. Germline lookup yields CDR1 LGHNA and CDR2 YSLEER. The CDR3 region is CASSQGPGGNTDTQYF. The CDR3 region has the DNA TGCGCCAGCAGCCAAGGACCAGGGGGCAATACAGATACGCAGTATTTT.

The rearrangement links TRBV2 to TRBJ2-6, with no clear D. Germline loops: CDR1 SNHLY, CDR2 FYNNEI. The CDR3 has 14 residues. Trimming left V 9 bases short and J 1 base short, with 10 bases between. The CDR3 is CASAERSGANVLTF. As DNA, the CDR3 is TGTGCCAGTGCAGAGAGGTCTGGGGCCAACGTCCTGACTTTC.

This chain uses TRBV27 with TRBJ2-7, with D tentatively TRBD1 (5 bases). Trimming took 0 bases from V and 3 from J, leaving 12 bases between them. Germline V lookup: CDR1 MNHEY, CDR2 SMNVEV (reference sequence). This CDR3 spans 15 amino acids. CDR3 residues: CASSLSLWQGYEQYF. The CDR3, as DNA: TGTGCCAGCAGTTTATCTCTTTGGCAGGGCTACGAGCAGTACTTC.

This clone was observed a few times. The rearrangement links TRBV7-6 to TRBJ1-3; perhaps TRBD1 as D (6 bases). Trimming removed 1 base from V and 0 bases from J, with 13 bases in between. Germline V gene sequence: CDR1 SGHVS, CDR2 FNYEAQ. CDR3 length equals 17 residues. CDR3 residues: CASSLEQPQGSGNTIYF. CDR3 nucleotide sequence: TGTGCCAGCAGCTTAGAACAGCCACAGGGCTCTGGAAACACCATATATTTT.

The chain couples TRBV19 to TRBJ1-5; 8 bases map to TRBD1. The trim removed 3 bases at V and 6 bases at J, leaving 7 bases unmatched. Germline V CDR1 and CDR2: LNHDA, SQIVND (reference sequence). The CDR3 length is 15 residues. CDR3 nucleotide sequence: TGTGCCAGTAGTATGGGAGTCAGGGGGCGTCAGCCCCAGCATTTT. As protein: CASSMGVRGRQPQHF.

The rearrangement joins TRBV27 to TRBJ2-5; 9 positions match TRBD2. Looked up from germline, CDR1 is MNHEY and CDR2 is SMNVEV (reference sequence). Trimming removed 10 bases from V and 1 base from J; junction bases left unmatched: 10. This CDR3 has 15 amino acids. The CDR3 spells CATPSLAGSQETQYF. DNA for the CDR3: TGTGCCACCCCATCCCTAGCGGGGAGCCAAGAGACCCAGTACTTC.

The sample holds one count of this clone. The chain couples TRBV5-6 to TRBJ1-2; 7 nucleotides align to TRBD1. Germline loops: CDR1 SGHDT, CDR2 YYEEEE. The junction had 7 bases not matched to a gene; V was cut back by 5 bases and J by 0 bases. The CDR3 totals 15 residues. The DNA for the CDR3 is TGTGCCAGCAGGCAGGGGGACGCCCCTAACTATGGCTACACCTTC. Translating it yields CASRQGDAPNYGYTF.

This chain links TRBV6-5 with TRBJ1-1; D is uncertain. Germline V gene data show CDR1 as MNHEY and CDR2 as SVGAGI. V was trimmed by 5 bases and J by 8 bases, leaving 9 bases between them. The CDR3 consists of 11 residues. The CDR3 loop reads CASSESGEAFF. The CDR3 DNA follows: TGTGCCAGCAGTGAAAGCGGCGAAGCTTTCTTT.

The V call is TRBV5-1, the J call TRBJ2-1; the match to TRBD2 covers 9 bases. V shed 0 bases, J shed 6 bases, and the junction held 10 bases outside the gene matches. Germline assignment: CDR1 SGHRS and CDR2 YFSETQ. CDR3 length: 17 amino acids. CDR3 nucleotides: TGCGCCAGCAGCTTGGCAGTGGCGGGAGGGCTGGCCAATGAGCAGTTCTTC. Residues: CASSLAVAGGLANEQFF.

The chain employs TRBV5-8 and TRBJ2-5, with D tentatively TRBD2 (5 bases). Germline V gene lookup returns CDR1 SGHTS and CDR2 YDEGEE. The CDR3 runs 13 residues. Trimming removed 4 bases at V and 5 bases at J, with 12 bases between. The CDR3 reads CASSPGGSETQYF. The CDR3, as DNA: TGTGCCAGCAGCCCCGGCGGGTCGGAGACCCAGTACTTC.

The rearrangement links TRBV9 to TRBJ2-5, with 8 bases that match TRBD2. Trimming took 3 bases from V and 2 from J; bases not matched to a gene: 6. The germline CDR1 and CDR2 sequences are SGDLS and YYNGEE. This CDR3 region has 15 residues. CDR3 region: CASSAIGRVQETQYF. The CDR3 coding sequence is TGTGCCAGCAGCGCCATCGGGAGGGTACAAGAGACCCAGTACTTC.

This clone was counted only a few times. The chain couples TRBV29-1 to TRBJ2-7; 9 nucleotides line up with TRBD2. V trimming: 3 bases; J trimming: 13 bases; junction bases outside the gene matches: 7. From germline, CDR1 is SQVTM and CDR2 ANQGSEA. CDR3 size: 11 residues. The CDR3 loop is CSVEGAGGKYF. The CDR3 nucleotides read TGCAGCGTTGAGGGGGCGGGAGGGAAATACTTC.

With regard to this clone: The junction departs from germline at one end; a sequencing error may be responsible. The rearrangement joins TRBV5-1 to TRBJ2-7; weak D call: TRBD1 (6 bases). Looked up from germline, CDR1 is SGHRS and CDR2 is YFSETQ. The CDR3 is 14 amino acids. The CDR3 here is CASSLRGSGYEQYF. Written as DNA, the CDR3 is TGTGCCAGCAGCTTGAGGGGGTCTGGCTACGAGCAGTACTTC.

This rearrangement joins TRBV28 to TRBJ2-3, with 8 bases that match TRBD2. The trim removed 7 bases at V and 5 bases at J, leaving 11 bases unmatched. The CDR3 consists of 15 residues. The V gene's germline CDR1 is MDHEN and CDR2 SYDVKM. The CDR3 reads CASTTGGANEDTQYF. The CDR3 region has the DNA TGTGCCAGCACAACCGGGGGGGCGAACGAAGATACGCAGTATTTT. The variable domain in full, with the rest retrieved from reference TRBV28 and TRBJ2-3, is DVKVTQSSRYLVKRTGEKVFLECVQDMDHENMFWYRQDPGLGLRLIYFSYDVKMKEKGDIPEGYSVSREKKERFSLILESASTNQTSMYLCASTTGGANEDTQYFGPGTRLTVL.

This clone was seen only a few times. V and J are TRBV7-2 and TRBJ2-7, with TRBD2 identical over 10 bases. This CDR3 spans 17 amino acids. J was trimmed by 0 bases and V by 5 bases; bases with no gene match: 10. The V gene's germline CDR1 is SGHTA and CDR2 FQGNSA. The CDR3 here is CASSRGSGTSDSYEQYF. CDR3 coding DNA: TGTGCCAGCAGCCGAGGATCCGGGACTAGCGACTCCTACGAGCAGTACTTC.

V is TRBV9 and J is TRBJ2-2; TRBD2 might be the D (6 bases). Per the germline V gene, CDR1 is SGDLS and CDR2 is YYNGEE. This CDR3 is 16 amino acids long. Trimming took 1 base from V and 3 from J, leaving 13 bases between them. CDR3 in amino acids: CASSVSLAADTGELFF. The CDR3 DNA reads as TGTGCCAGCAGCGTAAGCTTAGCGGCCGACACCGGGGAGCTGTTTTTT.

This chain joins TRBV28 and TRBJ1-5; 8 bases line up with TRBD1. V lost 3 bases, J lost 0 bases, and 4 bases stayed unmatched. The germline CDR1 and CDR2 sequences are MDHEN and SYDVKM. This CDR3 contains 16 residues. CDR3 coding DNA: TGTGCCAGCAGTTTGGCCAGGGGGCTTAGCAATCAGCCCCAGCATTTT. This encodes CASSLARGLSNQPQHF.

The chain joins TRBV18 to TRBJ1-2; 7 bases map to TRBD1. Germline V gene sequence: CDR1 KGHSH, CDR2 LQKENI. This CDR3 is built from 16 residues. V shed 5 bases, J shed 4 bases, and the junction held 13 bases outside the gene matches. In DNA form, the CDR3 reads TGTGCCAGCTCAACAACCGGGACAGCCGACATCTATGGCTACACCTTC. Protein: CASSTTGTADIYGYTF.

The chain couples TRBV6-4 to TRBJ2-3; 13 bases are shared with TRBD2. CDR3 size: 17 residues. V shed 6 bases and J 1 base; nucleotides not matched to a gene: 7. The germline gives CDR1 MRHNA, CDR2 SNTAGT. CDR3 bases: TGTGCCAGCAGCCTAGGACTAGCGGGAGATGGCACAGATACGCAGTATTTT. Translating gives CASSLGLAGDGTDTQYF.

The chain employs TRBV7-3 and TRBJ2-3; the D gene is possibly TRBD2 (6 bases). Trimming took off 5 bases at V and 2 bases at J, with 11 bases between the two ends. From germline, CDR1 is SGHTA and CDR2 FQGTGA. The CDR3 spans 14 residues. This CDR3 is CASSPSGATDTQYF. For the CDR3, the DNA is TGTGCCAGCAGCCCCTCGGGAGCCACAGATACGCAGTATTTT.